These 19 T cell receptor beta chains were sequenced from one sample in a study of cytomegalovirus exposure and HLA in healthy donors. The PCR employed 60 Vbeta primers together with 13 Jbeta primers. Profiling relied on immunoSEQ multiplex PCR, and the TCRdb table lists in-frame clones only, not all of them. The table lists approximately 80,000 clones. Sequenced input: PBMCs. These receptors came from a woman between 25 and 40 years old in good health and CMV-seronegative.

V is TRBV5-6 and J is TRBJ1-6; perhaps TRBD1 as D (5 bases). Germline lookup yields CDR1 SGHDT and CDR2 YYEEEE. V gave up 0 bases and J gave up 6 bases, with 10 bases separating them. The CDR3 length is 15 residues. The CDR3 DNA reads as TGTGCCAGCAGCTTGGCTCCAGGGCGTAATTCACCCCTCCACTTT. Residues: CASSLAPGRNSPLHF.

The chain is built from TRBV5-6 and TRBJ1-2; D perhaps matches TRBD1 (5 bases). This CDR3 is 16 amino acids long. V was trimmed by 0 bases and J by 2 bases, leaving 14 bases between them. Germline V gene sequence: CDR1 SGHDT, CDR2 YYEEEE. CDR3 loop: CASSLGENGGNYGYTF. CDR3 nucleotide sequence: TGTGCCAGCAGCTTGGGGGAGAATGGGGGGAACTATGGCTACACCTTC.

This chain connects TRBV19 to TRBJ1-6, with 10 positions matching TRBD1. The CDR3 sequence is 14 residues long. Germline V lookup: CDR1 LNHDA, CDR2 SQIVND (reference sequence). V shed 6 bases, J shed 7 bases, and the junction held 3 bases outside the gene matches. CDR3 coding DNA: TGTGCCAGTAGCCGACAGGGGGCCAATTCACCCCTCCACTTT. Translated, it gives CASSRQGANSPLHF.

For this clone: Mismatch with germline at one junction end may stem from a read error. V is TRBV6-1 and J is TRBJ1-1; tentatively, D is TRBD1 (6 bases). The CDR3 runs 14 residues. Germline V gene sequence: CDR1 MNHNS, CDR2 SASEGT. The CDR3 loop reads CASSANDGTIGLFF. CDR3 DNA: TGTGCCAGCAGCGCTAATGATGGGACAATCGGCCTTTTTTTT.

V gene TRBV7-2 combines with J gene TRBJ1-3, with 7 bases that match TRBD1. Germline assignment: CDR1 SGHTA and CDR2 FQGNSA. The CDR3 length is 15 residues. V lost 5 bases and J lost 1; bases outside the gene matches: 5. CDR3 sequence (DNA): TGTGCCAGCAGCGCGGACAGGACTTCTGGAAACACCATATATTTT. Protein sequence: CASSADRTSGNTIYF.

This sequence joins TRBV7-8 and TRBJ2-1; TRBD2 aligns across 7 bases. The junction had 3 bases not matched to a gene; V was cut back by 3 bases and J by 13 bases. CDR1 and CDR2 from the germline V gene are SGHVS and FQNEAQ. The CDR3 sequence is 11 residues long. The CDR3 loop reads CASSFSGPQFF. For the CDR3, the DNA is TGTGCCAGCAGCTTTAGCGGGCCCCAGTTCTTC.

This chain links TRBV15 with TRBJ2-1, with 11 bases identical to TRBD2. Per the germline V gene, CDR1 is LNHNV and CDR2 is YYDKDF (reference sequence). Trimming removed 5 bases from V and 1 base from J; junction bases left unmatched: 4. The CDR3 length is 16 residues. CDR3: CATSRTSGSSYNEQFF. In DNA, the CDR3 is TGTGCCACCAGCCGAACTAGCGGGAGTTCCTACAATGAGCAGTTCTTC.

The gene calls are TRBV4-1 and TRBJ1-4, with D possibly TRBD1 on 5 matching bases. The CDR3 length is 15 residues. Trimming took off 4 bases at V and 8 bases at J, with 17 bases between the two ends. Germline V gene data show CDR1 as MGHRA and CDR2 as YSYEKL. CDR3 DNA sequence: TGCGCCAGCAGCCGGCAGGGCAAAGAGAGGGAAAAACTGTTTTTT. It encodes CASSRQGKEREKLFF.

CDR3 amino acids: CAWSVRQGGGYTF. The CDR3 DNA reads as TGTGCCTGGAGTGTAAGGCAGGGAGGTGGCTACACCTTC. The gene calls are TRBV30 and TRBJ1-2, with a weak D call TRBD1 (5 bases). The germline CDR1 and CDR2 sequences are GTSNPN and SVGIG (reference sequence). Trimming pared 0 bases from V and 7 bases from J, leaving 12 bases between. This CDR3 contains 13 residues.

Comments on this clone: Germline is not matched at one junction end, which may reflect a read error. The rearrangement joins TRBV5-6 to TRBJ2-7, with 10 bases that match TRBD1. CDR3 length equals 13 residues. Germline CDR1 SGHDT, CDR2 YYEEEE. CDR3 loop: CASSPYPGQGMDF. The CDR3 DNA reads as TGTGCCAGCAGTCCATACCCGGGACAGGGGATGGACTTC.

This CDR3 reads CASSQGVGTGLDEQYF. CDR3 DNA sequence: TGTGCCAGCAGCCAAGGGGTCGGGACAGGGTTAGACGAGCAGTACTTC. J is TRBJ2-7 and V is TRBV7-9; TRBD1 matches at 9 bases. The V segment lost 5 bases and the J segment 5 bases; nucleotides outside the gene matches: 13. Germline loops: CDR1 SEHNR, CDR2 FQNEAQ (reference sequence). The CDR3 is 16 amino acids.

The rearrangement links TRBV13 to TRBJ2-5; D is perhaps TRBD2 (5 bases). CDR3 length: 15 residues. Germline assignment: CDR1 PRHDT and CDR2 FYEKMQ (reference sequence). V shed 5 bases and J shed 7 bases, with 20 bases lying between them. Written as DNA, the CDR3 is TGTGCCAGCAGCCGTCGTTCCGGCAAAGCGGTGACCCAGTACTTC. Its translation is CASSRRSGKAVTQYF.

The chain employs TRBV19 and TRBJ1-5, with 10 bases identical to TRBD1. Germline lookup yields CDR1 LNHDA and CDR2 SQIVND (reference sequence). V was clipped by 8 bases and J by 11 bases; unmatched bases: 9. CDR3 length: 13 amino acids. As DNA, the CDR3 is TGTGCCAGTGACGGGACAGGGGCCTTAGCCCAGCATTTT. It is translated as CASDGTGALAQHF.

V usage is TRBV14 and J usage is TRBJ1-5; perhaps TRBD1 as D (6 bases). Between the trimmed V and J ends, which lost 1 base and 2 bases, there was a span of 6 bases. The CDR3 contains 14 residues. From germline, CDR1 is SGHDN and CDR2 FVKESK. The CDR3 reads CASSQAGGNQPQHF. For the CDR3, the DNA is TGTGCCAGCAGCCAAGCAGGGGGCAATCAGCCCCAGCATTTT.

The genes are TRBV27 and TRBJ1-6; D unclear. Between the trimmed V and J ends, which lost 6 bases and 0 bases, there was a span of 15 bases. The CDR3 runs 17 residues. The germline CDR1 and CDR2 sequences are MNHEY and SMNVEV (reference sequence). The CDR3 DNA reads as TGTGCCAGCAGCTATAGGGCCGGGAGCTCCTATAATTCACCCCTCCACTTT. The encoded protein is CASSYRAGSSYNSPLHF.

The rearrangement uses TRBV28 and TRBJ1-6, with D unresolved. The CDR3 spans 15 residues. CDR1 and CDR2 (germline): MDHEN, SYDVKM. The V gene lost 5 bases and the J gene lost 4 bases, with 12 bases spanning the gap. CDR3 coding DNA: TGTGCCAGCAGTCCGTTTCCCTTGTATAATTCACCCCTCCACTTT. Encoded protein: CASSPFPLYNSPLHF.

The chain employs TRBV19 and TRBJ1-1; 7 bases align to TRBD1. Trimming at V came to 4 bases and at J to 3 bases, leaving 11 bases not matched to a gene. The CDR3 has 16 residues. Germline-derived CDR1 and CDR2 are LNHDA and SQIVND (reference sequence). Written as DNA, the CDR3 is TGTGCCAGTAGTAGCACCGGGACAGTTACTGACACTGAAGCTTTCTTT. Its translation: CASSSTGTVTDTEAFF. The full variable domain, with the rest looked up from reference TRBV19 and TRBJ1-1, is DGGITQSPKYLFRKEGQNVTLSCEQNLNHDAMYWYRQDPGQGLRLIYYSQIVNDFQKGDIAEGYSVSREKKESFPLTVTSAQKNPTAFYLCASSSTGTVTDTEAFFGQGTRLTVV.

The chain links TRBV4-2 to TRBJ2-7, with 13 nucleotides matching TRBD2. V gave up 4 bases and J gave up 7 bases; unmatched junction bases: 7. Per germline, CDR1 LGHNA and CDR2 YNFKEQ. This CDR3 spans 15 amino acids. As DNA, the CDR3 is TGTGCCAGCAGCCGGGGGACTAGCGGGACGGGGGAGCAGTACTTC. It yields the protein CASSRGTSGTGEQYF.

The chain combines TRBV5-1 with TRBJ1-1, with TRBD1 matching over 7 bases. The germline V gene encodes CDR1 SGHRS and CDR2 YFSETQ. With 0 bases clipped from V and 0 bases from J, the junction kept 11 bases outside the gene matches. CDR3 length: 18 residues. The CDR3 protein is CASSLGVGRDSLNTEAFF. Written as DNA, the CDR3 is TGCGCCAGCAGCTTGGGGGTCGGTAGGGACAGCTTGAACACTGAAGCTTTCTTT.